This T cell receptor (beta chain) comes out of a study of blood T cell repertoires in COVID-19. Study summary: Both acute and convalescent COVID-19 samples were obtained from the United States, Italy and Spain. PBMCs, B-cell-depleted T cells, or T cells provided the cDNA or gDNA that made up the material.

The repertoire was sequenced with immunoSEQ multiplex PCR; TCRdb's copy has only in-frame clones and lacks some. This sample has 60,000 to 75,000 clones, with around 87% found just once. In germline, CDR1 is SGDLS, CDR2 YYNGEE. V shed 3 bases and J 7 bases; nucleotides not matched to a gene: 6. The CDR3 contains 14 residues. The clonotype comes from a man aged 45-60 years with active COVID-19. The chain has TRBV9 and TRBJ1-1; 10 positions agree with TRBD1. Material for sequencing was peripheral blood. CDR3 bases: TGTGCCAGCAGCGCCGTGACAGGGGGCTTTGAAGCTTTCTTT. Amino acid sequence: CASSAVTGGFEAFF.